This T cell receptor (beta chain) was recorded in a study of spatial heterogeneity in lung cancer. The CDR3 has 15 residues. V gave up 1 base and J gave up 7 bases; unmatched junction bases: 11. The V gene's germline CDR1 is GTSNPN and CDR2 SVGIG (reference sequence). TCRdb re-called the 5' RACE reads through MiXCR, storing one row per CDR3 protein. The table has around 26,000 distinct CDR3 sequences, 5.5% to 8% seen once. At least ten counts were recorded for this clonotype. Time point in this sample: sample taken at primary tumor resection. Whole RNA obtained from tumor, nontumor lung or frozen PBMC underwent sequencing without sorting.

The sequencing here drew on PBMCs, taken at surgery. J is TRBJ1-2 and V is TRBV30, with 8 bases fitting TRBD1. This clonotype was obtained from a male donor with early-stage non-small cell lung cancer. In DNA, the CDR3 is TGTGCCTGGAGTGCATCACAGGGGGGTCGGACTGGCTACACCTTC. Protein: CAWSASQGGRTGYTF.